What follows are 2 T cell receptor beta chains derived from one specimen sequenced in a study of HIV-infected patients and healthy controls. Using its own MiXCR run on the 5' RACE reads, TCRdb lists one record per CDR3 protein. In the table there are almost 65,000 distinct CDR3 sequences, approximately 21% of which are singletons. The sample comprised CD4+ T cells from blood. All receptors come from a human donor in good health.

This clonotype showed up just a few times. V is TRBV15 and J is TRBJ1-4; 9 nucleotides agree with TRBD1. CDR1 and CDR2 (germline): LNHNV, YYDKDF (reference sequence). This CDR3 comprises 15 residues. V trimming: 5 bases; J trimming: 8 bases; junction bases outside the gene matches: 9. CDR3 sequence (DNA): TGTGCCACCAGCGCCCTGACAGGGGGAGAAGAAAAACTGTTTTTT. Protein product: CATSALTGGEEKLFF.

This clonotype was observed a handful of times. J is TRBJ2-3 and V is TRBV20-1; unclear D gene. Per germline, CDR1 DFQATT and CDR2 SNEGSKA (reference sequence). The germline V and J ends were trimmed by 0 bases and 0 bases, with 13 bases remaining between them. The CDR3 sequence is 16 residues long. In DNA, the CDR3 is TGCAGTGCTAGAGAAGGCCGCCCTACTAGCACAGATACGCAGTATTTT. As protein: CSAREGRPTSTDTQYF.